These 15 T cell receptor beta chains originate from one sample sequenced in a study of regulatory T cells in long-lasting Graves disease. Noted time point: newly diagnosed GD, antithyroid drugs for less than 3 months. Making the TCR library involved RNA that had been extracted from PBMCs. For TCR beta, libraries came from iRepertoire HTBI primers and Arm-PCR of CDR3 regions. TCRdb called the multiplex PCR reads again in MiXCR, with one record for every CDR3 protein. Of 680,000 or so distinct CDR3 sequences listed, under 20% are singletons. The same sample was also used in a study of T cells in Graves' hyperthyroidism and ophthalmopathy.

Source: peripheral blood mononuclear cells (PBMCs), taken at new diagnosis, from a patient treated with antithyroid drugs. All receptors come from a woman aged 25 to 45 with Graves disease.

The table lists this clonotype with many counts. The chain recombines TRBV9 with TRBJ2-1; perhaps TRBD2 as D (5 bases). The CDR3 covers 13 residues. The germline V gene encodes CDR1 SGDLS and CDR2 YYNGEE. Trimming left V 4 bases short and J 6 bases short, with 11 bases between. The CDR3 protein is CASSPRGGNEQFF. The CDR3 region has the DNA TGTGCCAGCAGCCCGCGTGGAGGCAATGAGCAGTTCTTC.

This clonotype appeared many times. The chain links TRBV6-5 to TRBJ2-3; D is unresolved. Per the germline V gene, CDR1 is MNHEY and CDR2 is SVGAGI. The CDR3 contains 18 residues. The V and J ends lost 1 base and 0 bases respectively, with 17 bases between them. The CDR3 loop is CASSYWSGSVSSTDTQYF. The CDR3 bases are TGTGCCAGCAGTTACTGGTCTGGCAGTGTATCTAGCACAGATACGCAGTATTTT.

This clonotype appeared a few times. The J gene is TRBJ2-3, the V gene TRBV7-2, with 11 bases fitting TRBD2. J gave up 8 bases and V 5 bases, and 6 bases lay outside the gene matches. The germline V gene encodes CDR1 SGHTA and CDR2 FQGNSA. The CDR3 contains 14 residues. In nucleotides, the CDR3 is TGTGCCAGCAGCGAGACTAGCGGGATGGGTACGCAGTATTTT. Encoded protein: CASSETSGMGTQYF.

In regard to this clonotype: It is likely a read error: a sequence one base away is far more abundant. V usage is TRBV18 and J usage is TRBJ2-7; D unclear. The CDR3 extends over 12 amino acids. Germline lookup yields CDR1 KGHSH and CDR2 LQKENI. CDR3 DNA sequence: TGTGCCAGCTCACCTCCCTCCTACGAGCAGGACTTC. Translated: CASSPPSYEQDF.

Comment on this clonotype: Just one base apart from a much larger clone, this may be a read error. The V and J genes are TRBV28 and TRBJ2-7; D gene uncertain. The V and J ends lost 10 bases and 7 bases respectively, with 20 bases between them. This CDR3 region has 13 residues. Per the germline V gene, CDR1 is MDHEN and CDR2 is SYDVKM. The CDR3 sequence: CAIETGYYNEQYF. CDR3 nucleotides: TGTGCCATCGAGACCGGATACTACAATGAGCAGTACTTC.

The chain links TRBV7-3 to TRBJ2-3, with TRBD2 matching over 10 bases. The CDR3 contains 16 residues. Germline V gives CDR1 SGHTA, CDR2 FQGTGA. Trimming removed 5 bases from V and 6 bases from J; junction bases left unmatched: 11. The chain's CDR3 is CASSPGVAGGPDTQYF. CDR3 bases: TGTGCCAGCAGCCCCGGGGTAGCGGGAGGTCCCGATACGCAGTATTTT.

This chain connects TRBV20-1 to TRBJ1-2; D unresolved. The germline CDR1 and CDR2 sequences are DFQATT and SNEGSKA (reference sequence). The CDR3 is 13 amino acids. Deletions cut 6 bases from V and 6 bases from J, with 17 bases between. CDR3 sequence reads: CSAPMTGPDGYTF. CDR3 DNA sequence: TGCAGTGCCCCTATGACGGGTCCCGATGGCTACACCTTC.

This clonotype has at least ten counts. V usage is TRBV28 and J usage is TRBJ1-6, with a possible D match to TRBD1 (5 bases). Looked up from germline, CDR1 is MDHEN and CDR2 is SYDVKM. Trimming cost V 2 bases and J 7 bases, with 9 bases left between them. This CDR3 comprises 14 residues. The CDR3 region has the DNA TGTGCCAGCAGTTTACTCCAGGGAAATTCACCCCTCCACTTT. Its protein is CASSLLQGNSPLHF. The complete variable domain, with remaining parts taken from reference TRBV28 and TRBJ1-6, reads DVKVTQSSRYLVKRTGEKVFLECVQDMDHENMFWYRQDPGLGLRLIYFSYDVKMKEKGDIPEGYSVSREKKERFSLILESASTNQTSMYLCASSLLQGNSPLHFGNGTRLTVT.

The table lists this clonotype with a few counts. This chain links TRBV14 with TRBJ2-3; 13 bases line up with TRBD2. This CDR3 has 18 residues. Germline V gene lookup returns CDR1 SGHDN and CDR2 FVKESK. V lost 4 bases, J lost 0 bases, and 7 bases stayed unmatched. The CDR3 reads CASSPGTSGIPSTDTQYF. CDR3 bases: TGTGCCAGCAGCCCCGGGACTAGCGGGATACCTAGCACAGATACGCAGTATTTT.

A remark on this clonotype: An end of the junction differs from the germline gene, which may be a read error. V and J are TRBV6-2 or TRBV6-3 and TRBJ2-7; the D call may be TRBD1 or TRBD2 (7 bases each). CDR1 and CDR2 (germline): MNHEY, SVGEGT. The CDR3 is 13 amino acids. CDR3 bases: TGTGCCAGCAGTGAACTGGCAGGGGGGGGGGAGCACTTC. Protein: CASSELAGGGEHF.

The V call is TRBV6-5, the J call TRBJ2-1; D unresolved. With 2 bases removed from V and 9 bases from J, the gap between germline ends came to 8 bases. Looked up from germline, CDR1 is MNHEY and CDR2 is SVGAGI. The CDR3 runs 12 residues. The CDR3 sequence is CASSYTEAEQFF. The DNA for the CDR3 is TGTGCCAGCAGTTACACCGAAGCTGAGCAGTTCTTC.

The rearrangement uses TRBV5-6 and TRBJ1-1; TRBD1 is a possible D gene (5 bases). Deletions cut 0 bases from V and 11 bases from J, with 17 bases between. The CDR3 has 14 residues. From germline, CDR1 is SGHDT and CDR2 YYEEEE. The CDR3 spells CASSLEGTVLAAFF. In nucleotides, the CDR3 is TGTGCCAGCAGCTTGGAAGGGACCGTCCTGGCTGCTTTCTTT.

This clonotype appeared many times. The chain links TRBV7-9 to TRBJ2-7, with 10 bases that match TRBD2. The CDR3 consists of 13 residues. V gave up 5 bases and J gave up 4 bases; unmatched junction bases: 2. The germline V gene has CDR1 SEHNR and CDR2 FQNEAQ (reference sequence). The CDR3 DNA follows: TGTGCCAGCAGCCGGACTAGCGGTTACGAGCAGTACTTC. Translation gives CASSRTSGYEQYF.

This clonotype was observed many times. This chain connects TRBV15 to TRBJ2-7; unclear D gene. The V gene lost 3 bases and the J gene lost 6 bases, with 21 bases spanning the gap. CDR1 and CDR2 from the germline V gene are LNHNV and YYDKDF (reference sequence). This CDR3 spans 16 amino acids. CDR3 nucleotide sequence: TGTGCCACCAGCAGTGAGCACCTGAAAGGGATGGGCGAGCAGTACTTC. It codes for CATSSEHLKGMGEQYF.

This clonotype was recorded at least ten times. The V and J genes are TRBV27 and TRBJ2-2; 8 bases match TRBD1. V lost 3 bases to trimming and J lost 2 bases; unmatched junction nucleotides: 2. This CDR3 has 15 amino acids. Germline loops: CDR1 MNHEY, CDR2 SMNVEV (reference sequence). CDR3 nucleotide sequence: TGTGCCAGCAGTTTCGACAGGGGCAACACCGGGGAGCTGTTTTTT. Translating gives CASSFDRGNTGELFF.